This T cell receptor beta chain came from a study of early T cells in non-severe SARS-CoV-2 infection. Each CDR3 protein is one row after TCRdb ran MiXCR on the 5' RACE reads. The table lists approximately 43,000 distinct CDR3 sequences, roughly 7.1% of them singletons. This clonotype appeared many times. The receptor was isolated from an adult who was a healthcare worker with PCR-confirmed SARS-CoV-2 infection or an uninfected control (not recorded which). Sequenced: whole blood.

CDR3 nucleotide sequence: TGCGCCAGCAGCTTGGGACCCCCGGGTTGGGAGCAGTTCTTC. Protein: CASSLGPPGWEQFF. The rearrangement joins TRBV5-1 to TRBJ2-1, with D uncertain. The CDR3 spans 14 residues. Per germline, CDR1 SGHRS and CDR2 YFSETQ. Trimming took 0 bases from V and 10 from J, leaving 14 bases between them.